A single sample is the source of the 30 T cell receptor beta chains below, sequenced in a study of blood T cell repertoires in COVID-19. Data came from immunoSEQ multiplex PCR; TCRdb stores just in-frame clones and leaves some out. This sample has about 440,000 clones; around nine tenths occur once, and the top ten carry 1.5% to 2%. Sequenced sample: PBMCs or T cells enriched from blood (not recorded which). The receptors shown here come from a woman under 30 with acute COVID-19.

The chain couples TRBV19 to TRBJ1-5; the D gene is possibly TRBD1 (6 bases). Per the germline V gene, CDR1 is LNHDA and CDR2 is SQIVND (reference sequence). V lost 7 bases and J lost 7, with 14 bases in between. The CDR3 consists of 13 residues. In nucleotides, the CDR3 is TGTGCCAGTAAATCCACAGGGAACCAGCCCCAGCATTTT. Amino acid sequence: CASKSTGNQPQHF.

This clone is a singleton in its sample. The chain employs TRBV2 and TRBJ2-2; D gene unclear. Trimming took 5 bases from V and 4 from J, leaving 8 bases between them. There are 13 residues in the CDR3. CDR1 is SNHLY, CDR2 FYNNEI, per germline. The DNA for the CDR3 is TGTGCCAGCAGTAGAGAAACCACCGGGGAGCTGTTTTTT. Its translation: CASSRETTGELFF.

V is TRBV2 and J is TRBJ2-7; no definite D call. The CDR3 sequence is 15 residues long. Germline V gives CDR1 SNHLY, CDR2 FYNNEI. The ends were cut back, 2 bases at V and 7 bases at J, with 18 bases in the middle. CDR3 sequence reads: CASSETLGWRREQYF. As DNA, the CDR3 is TGTGCCAGCAGTGAAACCCTAGGATGGCGACGGGAGCAGTACTTC.

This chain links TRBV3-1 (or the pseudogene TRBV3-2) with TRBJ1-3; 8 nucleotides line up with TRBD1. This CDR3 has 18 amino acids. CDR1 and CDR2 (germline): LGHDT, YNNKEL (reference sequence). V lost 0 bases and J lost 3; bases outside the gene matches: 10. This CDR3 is CASSQEIIQGANGNTIYF. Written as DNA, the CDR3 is TGTGCCAGCAGCCAAGAAATCATCCAGGGGGCTAATGGAAACACCATATATTTT.

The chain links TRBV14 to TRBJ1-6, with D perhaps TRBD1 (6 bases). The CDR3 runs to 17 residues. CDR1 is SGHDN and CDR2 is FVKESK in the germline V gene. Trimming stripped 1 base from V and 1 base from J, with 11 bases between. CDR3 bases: TGTGCCAGCAGCCAAGTCCCAGGGGCGTCCTATAATTCACCCCTCCACTTT. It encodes CASSQVPGASYNSPLHF.

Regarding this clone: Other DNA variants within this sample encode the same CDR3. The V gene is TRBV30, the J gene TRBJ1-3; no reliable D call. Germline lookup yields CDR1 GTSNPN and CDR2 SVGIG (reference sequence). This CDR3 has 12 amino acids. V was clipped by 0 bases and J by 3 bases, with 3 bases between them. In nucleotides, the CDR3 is TGTGCCTGGAGTGTACTTGGAAACACCATATATTTT. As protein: CAWSVLGNTIYF. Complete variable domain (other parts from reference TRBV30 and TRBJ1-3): SQTIHQWPATLVQPVGSPLSLECTVEGTSNPNLYWYRQAAGRGLQLLFYSVGIGQISSEVPQNLSASRPQDRQFILSSKKLLLSDSGFYLCAWSVLGNTIYFGEGSWLTVV.

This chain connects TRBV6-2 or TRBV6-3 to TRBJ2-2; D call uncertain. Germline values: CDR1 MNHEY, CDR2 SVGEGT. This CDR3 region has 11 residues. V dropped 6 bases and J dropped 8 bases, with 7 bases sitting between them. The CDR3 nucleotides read TGTGCCAGCAGCCCCAGGGGGGAGCTGTTTTTT. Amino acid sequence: CASSPRGELFF.

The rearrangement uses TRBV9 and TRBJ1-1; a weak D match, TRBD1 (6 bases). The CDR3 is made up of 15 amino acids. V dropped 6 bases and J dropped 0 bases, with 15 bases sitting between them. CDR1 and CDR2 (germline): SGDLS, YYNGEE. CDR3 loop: CASNAQGTMNTEAFF. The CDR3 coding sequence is TGTGCCAGCAACGCCCAGGGGACGATGAACACTGAAGCTTTCTTT.

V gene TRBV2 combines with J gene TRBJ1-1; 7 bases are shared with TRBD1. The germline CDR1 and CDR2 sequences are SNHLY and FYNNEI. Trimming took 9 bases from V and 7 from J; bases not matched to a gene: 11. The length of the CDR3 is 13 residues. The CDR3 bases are TGTGCCAGGAGAACCACAGGGGTCGGTGAAGCTTTCTTT. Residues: CARRTTGVGEAFF.

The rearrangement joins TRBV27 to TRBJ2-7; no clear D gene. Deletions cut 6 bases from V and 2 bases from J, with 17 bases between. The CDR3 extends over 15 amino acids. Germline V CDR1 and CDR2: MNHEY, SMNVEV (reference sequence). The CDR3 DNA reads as TGTGCCAGCAGGAATCAAGGTAGCCGGACCTACGAGCAGTACTTC. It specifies CASRNQGSRTYEQYF.

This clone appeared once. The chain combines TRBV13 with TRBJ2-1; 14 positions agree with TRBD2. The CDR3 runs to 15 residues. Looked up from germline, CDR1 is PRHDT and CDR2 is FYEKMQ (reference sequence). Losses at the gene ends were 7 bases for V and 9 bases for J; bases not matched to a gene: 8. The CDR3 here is CASNIGTSGSSEQFF. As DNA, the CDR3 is TGTGCCAGCAACATCGGGACTAGCGGGAGTTCTGAGCAGTTCTTC.

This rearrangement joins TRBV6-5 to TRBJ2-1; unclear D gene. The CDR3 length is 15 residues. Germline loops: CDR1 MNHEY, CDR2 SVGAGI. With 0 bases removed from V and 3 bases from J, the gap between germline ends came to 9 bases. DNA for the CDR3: TGTGCCAGCAGTTACTCGGGCGCCGTCTACAATGAGCAGTTCTTC. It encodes CASSYSGAVYNEQFF.

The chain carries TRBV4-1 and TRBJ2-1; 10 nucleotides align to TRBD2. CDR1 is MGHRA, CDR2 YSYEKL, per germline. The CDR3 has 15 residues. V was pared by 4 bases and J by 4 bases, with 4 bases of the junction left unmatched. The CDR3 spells CASSPLAGTYNEQFF. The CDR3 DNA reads TGCGCCAGCAGCCCACTAGCGGGAACATACAATGAGCAGTTCTTC.

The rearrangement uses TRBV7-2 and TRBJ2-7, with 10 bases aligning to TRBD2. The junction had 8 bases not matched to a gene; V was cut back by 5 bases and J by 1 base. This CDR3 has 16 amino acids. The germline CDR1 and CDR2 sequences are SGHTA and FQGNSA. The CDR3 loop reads CASSPGTSVYSYEQYF. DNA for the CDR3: TGTGCCAGCAGCCCCGGGACTAGCGTATATTCCTACGAGCAGTACTTC.

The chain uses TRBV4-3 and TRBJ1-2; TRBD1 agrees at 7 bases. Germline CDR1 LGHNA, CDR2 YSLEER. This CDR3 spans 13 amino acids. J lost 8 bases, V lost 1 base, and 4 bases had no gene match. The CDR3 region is CASSQAGGSGYTF. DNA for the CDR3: TGCGCCAGCAGCCAAGCAGGGGGTTCGGGCTACACCTTC.

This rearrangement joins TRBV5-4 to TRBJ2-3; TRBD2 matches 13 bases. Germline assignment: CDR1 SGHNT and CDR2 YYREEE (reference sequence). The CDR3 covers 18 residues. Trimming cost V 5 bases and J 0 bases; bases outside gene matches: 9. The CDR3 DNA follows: TGTGCCAGCAGGTCCGGGACTAGCGGGACCTTTAGCACAGATACGCAGTATTTT. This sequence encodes CASRSGTSGTFSTDTQYF. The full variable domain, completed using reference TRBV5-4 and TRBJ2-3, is ETGVTQSPTHLIKTRGQQVTLRCSSQSGHNTVSWYQQALGQGPQFIFQYYREEENGRGNFPPRFSGLQFPNYSSELNVNALELDDSALYLCASRSGTSGTFSTDTQYFGPGTRLTVL.

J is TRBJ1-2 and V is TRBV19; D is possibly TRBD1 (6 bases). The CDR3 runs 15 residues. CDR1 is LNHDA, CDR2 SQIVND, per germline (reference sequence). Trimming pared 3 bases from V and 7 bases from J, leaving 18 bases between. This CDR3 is CASSMVKGGEVGYTF. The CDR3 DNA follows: TGTGCCAGTAGTATGGTCAAAGGGGGGGAAGTTGGCTACACCTTC.

CDR3 coding DNA: TGTGCCAGCAATGACTTTAAAGAGACCCAGTACTTC. Its translation: CASNDFKETQYF. The chain uses TRBV2 and TRBJ2-5; D uncertain. The germline V and J ends were trimmed by 7 bases and 3 bases, with 9 bases remaining between them. CDR3 length: 12 residues. Germline loops: CDR1 SNHLY, CDR2 FYNNEI.

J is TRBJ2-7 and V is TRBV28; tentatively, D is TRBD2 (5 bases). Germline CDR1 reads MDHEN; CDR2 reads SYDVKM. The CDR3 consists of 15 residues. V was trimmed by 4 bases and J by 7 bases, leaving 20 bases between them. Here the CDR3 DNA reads TGTGCCAGCAGTTCCCCCGCCGTGGGCCGGGGAGAGCAGTACTTC. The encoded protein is CASSSPAVGRGEQYF. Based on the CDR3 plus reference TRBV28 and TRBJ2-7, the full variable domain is DVKVTQSSRYLVKRTGEKVFLECVQDMDHENMFWYRQDPGLGLRLIYFSYDVKMKEKGDIPEGYSVSREKKERFSLILESASTNQTSMYLCASSSPAVGRGEQYFGPGTRLTVT.

DNA for the CDR3: TGTGCCAGCAGTTTATCACTAGCGGGCTACAATGAGCAGTTCTTC. It translates to CASSLSLAGYNEQFF. The chain uses TRBV28 and TRBJ2-1; 9 bases align to TRBD2. Germline V gene data show CDR1 as MDHEN and CDR2 as SYDVKM. Unmatched junction bases numbered 1, after V lost 1 base and J lost 3 bases. CDR3 length: 15 residues.

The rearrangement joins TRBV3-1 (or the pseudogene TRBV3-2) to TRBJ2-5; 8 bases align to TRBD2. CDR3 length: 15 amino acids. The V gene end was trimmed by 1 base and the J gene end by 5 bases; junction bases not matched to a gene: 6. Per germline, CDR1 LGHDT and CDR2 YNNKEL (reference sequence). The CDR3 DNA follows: TGTGCCAGCAGCCAAGCAAGCGGGAGCTGGGAGACCCAGTACTTC. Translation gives CASSQASGSWETQYF.

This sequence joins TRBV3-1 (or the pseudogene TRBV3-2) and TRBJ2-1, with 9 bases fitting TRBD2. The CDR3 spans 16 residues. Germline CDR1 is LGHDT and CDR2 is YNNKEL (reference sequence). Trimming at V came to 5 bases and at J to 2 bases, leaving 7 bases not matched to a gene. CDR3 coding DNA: TGTGCCAGCAGCAATCAACTAGCGGGTGCCTACAATGAGCAGTTCTTC. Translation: CASSNQLAGAYNEQFF.

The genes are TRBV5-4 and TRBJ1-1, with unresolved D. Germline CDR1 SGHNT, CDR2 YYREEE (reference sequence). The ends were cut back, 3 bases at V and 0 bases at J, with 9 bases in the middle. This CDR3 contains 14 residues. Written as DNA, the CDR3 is TGTGCCAGCAGCTGGGAGGGCCTGAACACTGAAGCTTTCTTT. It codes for CASSWEGLNTEAFF.

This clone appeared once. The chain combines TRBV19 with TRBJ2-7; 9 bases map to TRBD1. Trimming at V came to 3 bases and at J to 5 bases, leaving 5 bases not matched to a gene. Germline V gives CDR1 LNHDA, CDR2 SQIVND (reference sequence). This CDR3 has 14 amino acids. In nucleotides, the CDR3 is TGTGCCAGTAGTATTGGGACAGGGTTGGACGAGCAGTACTTC. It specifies CASSIGTGLDEQYF.

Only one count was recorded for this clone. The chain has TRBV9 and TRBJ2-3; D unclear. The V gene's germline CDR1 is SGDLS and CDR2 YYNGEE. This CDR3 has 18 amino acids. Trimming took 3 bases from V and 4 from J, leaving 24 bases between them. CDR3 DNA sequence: TGTGCCAGCAGCGCCACAAAGTGGGCAGTGGAAGGTGCAGATACGCAGTATTTT. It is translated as CASSATKWAVEGADTQYF.

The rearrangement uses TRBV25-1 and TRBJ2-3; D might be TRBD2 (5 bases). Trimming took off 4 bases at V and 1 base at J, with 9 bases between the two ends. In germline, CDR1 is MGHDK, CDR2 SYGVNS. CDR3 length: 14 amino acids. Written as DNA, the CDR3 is TGTGCCAGCAGTGGCTTCGGGGGCACAGATACGCAGTATTTT. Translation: CASSGFGGTDTQYF. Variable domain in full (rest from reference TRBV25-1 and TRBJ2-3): EADIYQTPRYLVIGTGKKITLECSQTMGHDKMYWYQQDPGMELHLIHYSYGVNSTEKGDLSSESTVSRIRTEHFPLTLESARPSHTSQYLCASSGFGGTDTQYFGPGTRLTVL.

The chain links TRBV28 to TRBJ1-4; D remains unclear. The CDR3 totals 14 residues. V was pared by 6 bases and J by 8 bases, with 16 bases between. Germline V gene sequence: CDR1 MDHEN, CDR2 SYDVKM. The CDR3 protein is CASRESARVEKLFF. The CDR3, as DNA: TGTGCCAGCAGGGAGTCGGCGAGGGTCGAAAAACTGTTTTTT.

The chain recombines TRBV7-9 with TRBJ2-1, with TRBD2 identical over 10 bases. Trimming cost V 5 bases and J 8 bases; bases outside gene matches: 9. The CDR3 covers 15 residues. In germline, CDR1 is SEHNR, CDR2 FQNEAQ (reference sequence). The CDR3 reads CASSLLAGPFDEQFF. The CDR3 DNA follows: TGTGCCAGCAGCCTACTAGCGGGGCCCTTTGATGAGCAGTTCTTC.

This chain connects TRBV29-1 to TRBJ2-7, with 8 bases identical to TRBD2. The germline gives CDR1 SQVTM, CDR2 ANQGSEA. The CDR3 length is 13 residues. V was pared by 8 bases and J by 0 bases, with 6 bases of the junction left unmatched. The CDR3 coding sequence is TGCAGCTATACGGGGGGGAGCTCCTACGAGCAGTACTTC. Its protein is CSYTGGSSYEQYF.

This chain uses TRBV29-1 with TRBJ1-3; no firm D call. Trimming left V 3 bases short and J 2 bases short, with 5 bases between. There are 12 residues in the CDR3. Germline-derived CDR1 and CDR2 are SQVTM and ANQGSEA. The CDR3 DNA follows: TGCAGCGTTGAGGAGGCTGGAAACACCATATATTTT. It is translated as CSVEEAGNTIYF.